The clone carrying this T cell receptor beta chain was counted only a few times. Its specificity is not known. Germline CDR1 reads SGHTA; CDR2 reads FQGTGA. This CDR3 contains 13 residues. V trimming: 5 bases; J trimming: 6 bases; junction bases outside the gene matches: 6. The source of the sample is a study of identical twins. TCRdb used MiXCR to reprocess the 5' RACE reads, holding one entry per CDR3 protein. In the table there are 500,000 to 650,000 distinct CDR3 sequences, around 7.5% of which are singletons. Regarding the study as a whole: The study found excess low generation probability among twin-shared out-of-frame alpha sequences. Fewer insertions were carried by abundant cord blood beta clonotypes, but none was seen in memory repertoires. In zero-insertion analyses, partial confounding could arise from invariant MAIT and iNKT cells. It was cross-sectional statistical analysis, not following the same donors, that the conclusions relied on.

A further study also used this sample, focusing on yellow fever vaccine responses in identical twins.

The receptor was derived from a woman aged 18 to 35 in good health. Material for sequencing was PBMCs. The rearrangement uses TRBV7-3 and TRBJ1-1, with 7 bases fitting TRBD1. For the CDR3, the DNA is TGTGCCAGCAGCCCAGACAGGGAGGCTGAAGCTTTCTTT. This translates into CASSPDREAEAFF.